This T cell receptor beta chain was retrieved from a study of memory CD4+ T cells and cytomegalovirus serostatus. Looking at the study overall: This sample comes from healthy Belgian adults, fewer than ten CMV seropositive, around 26 seronegative.

Source study methods: After removing out-of-frame reads, approximately 2 million distinct TCRbeta sequences remained. The method was immunoSEQ multiplex PCR; TCRdb's version includes in-frame clones alone and lacks a portion of them. V and J calls plus clone size are reproduced from that table; the DNA served to infer D and trimming. The sample holds some 48,000 clones, roughly 78% seen once. Single viable CD3+CD4+CD8-CD45RO+ cells were sorted as the memory CD4+ T cells. Donors' CMV status reflects serum IgG against pp150, pp28, p38, p52. After thawing, CD4+ T cells were positively selected. Trimming took 6 bases from V and 3 from J; bases not matched to a gene: 2. CDR1 is MDHEN, CDR2 SYDVKM, per germline. The CDR3 runs 12 residues.

The chain employs TRBV28 and TRBJ2-7; 7 bases match TRBD1. The source of this sequence is an adult in good health and CMV-seronegative. Sequencing used memory CD4+ T cells from blood. CDR3 in DNA: TGTGCCAGCAGCCGGACAGGCTACGAGCAGTACTTC. Its translation is CASSRTGYEQYF.